This TCR beta chain was profiled in a study of T cells in Graves' hyperthyroidism and ophthalmopathy. This clonotype was seen ten or more times. Germline CDR1 reads SNHLY; CDR2 reads FYNNEI. The CDR3 covers 15 residues. The V gene lost 3 bases and the J gene lost 0 bases, with 10 bases spanning the gap. Researchers amplified the TCR beta CDR3 regions from RNA transcripts. TCR CDR3 regions were first amplified by RT-PCR with HTBI primers. TCRdb independently ran MiXCR on the multiplex PCR reads; one entry per CDR3 protein. Of 700,000 or so distinct CDR3 sequences listed, about a sixth are singletons. The sequenced sample was blood. V is TRBV2 and J is TRBJ2-3, with D uncertain. The TCR originated in a man aged 18-30 years with Graves' hyperthyroidism. As DNA, the CDR3 is TGTGCCAGCAGTGAGTTAGTTTCTAGCACAGATACGCAGTATTTT. Translated: CASSELVSSTDTQYF.